The next 10 T cell receptor beta chains were all read from a single sample in a study of metastatic and nonmetastatic thyroid tumors. No patient had received any treatment before thyroid surgery. Via MiXCR, TCRdb re-called the PCR reads. The sample has around 37,000 clones, about 24% seen once; the top ten hold around 10%. Material: blood. The receptor set was obtained from a female donor with papillary thyroid cancer or a benign thyroid nodule (not recorded which). Some clones in this sample may be carry-over from other donors' samples.

This clone was seen at least ten times. A read error may be the cause here, since a much bigger clone is one base away. The rearrangement uses TRBV3-1 and TRBJ1-3; D unresolved. The CDR3 sequence is 14 residues long. With 4 bases removed from V and 8 bases from J, the gap between germline ends came to 15 bases. Germline lookup yields CDR1 LGHDT and CDR2 YNNKEL (reference sequence). The DNA of the CDR3 is TGTGCCAGCAGCCGATCATATCTGGGTTACACCATATATTTT. Protein product: CASSRSYLGYTIYF.

This clone was recorded once. The chain couples TRBV3-1 to TRBJ2-3; no definite D call. V was cut by 1 base and J by 6 bases, with 5 bases left in between. Looked up from germline, CDR1 is LGHDT and CDR2 is YNNKEL (reference sequence). The CDR3 spans 12 residues. The CDR3 DNA is TGTGCCAGCAGCCAAGTTGGGGATACGCAGTATTTT. It is translated as CASSQVGDTQYF.

This chain uses TRBV5-1 with TRBJ2-2; possibly TRBD2 for D (6 bases). Germline loops: CDR1 SGHRS, CDR2 YFSETQ. The CDR3 is 15 residues long. V was cut by 1 base and J by 3 bases, with 10 bases left in between. Here the CDR3 reads CASSLSTGDTGELFF. CDR3 coding DNA: TGCGCCAGCAGCTTGAGCACGGGGGACACCGGGGAGCTGTTTTTT.

This clone was seen a handful of times. The V and J genes are TRBV12-3 or TRBV12-4 and TRBJ1-2; D ambiguous. Trimming removed 4 bases at V and 2 bases at J, with 5 bases between. This CDR3 contains 12 residues. CDR3 DNA: TGTGCCAGCAGTTCAAGCAACTATGGCTACACCTTC. It translates to CASSSSNYGYTF.

At least ten counts were recorded for this clone. The chain employs TRBV5-1 and TRBJ2-1; TRBD2 aligns across 12 bases. V lost 1 base and J lost 6; bases outside the gene matches: 5. CDR3 length: 16 residues. The germline CDR1 and CDR2 sequences are SGHRS and YFSETQ. Here the CDR3 reads CASSLTSGRSINEQFF. CDR3 coding DNA: TGCGCCAGCAGCTTGACTAGCGGGAGGTCGATCAATGAGCAGTTCTTC.

This clone was detected ten times or more. This rearrangement joins TRBV5-1 to TRBJ2-1, with 8 bases lining up with TRBD2. The CDR3 spans 15 residues. V lost 0 bases to trimming and J lost 8 bases; unmatched junction nucleotides: 7. Germline CDR1 and CDR2: SGHRS and YFSETQ. The CDR3 DNA reads TGCGCCAGCAGCTTGGTCGGGAGGGCCCCCGATGAGCAGTTCTTC. This gives the protein CASSLVGRAPDEQFF.

Points on this clone: Given a much more abundant clone one base away, this may be a read error. The chain combines TRBV20-1 with TRBJ2-3; a possible D gene is TRBD1 (6 bases). The CDR3 runs to 15 residues. V was shortened by 8 bases and J by 2 bases, with 20 bases between the two germline ends. Per the germline V gene, CDR1 is DFQATT and CDR2 is SNEGSKA (reference sequence). The CDR3 nucleotides read TGCAGTTCTGGAGGAAGGACAGAGTACACAGATACGCAGTATTTT. Its protein product is CSSGGRTEYTDTQYF.

This clone was observed at least ten times. The chain uses TRBV2 and TRBJ2-1, with D perhaps matching TRBD1 (6 bases). Germline loops: CDR1 SNHLY, CDR2 FYNNEI. V shed 8 bases and J shed 5 bases, with 7 bases lying between them. This CDR3 comprises 11 residues. The chain's CDR3 is CASSGDNEQFF. The CDR3, as DNA: TGTGCCAGCTCAGGGGACAATGAGCAGTTCTTC. The full variable domain, completed using reference TRBV2 and TRBJ2-1, is EPEVTQTPSHQVTQMGQEVILRCVPISNHLYFYWYRQILGQKVEFLVSFYNNEISEKSEIFDDQFSVERPDGSNFTLKIRSTKLEDSAMYFCASSGDNEQFFGPGTRLTVL.

This clone was seen repeatedly, ten times or more. This sequence joins TRBV19 and TRBJ2-3; TRBD1 agrees at 8 bases. V lost 4 bases to trimming and J lost 3 bases; unmatched junction nucleotides: 6. This CDR3 comprises 15 residues. The germline V gene has CDR1 LNHDA and CDR2 SQIVND (reference sequence). Here the CDR3 reads CASSTGGRSTDTQYF. In DNA, the CDR3 is TGTGCCAGTAGTACAGGGGGCAGGAGTACAGATACGCAGTATTTT.

The V call is TRBV10-2, the J call TRBJ2-7, with unresolved D. Trimming removed 4 bases at V and 0 bases at J, with 4 bases between. The CDR3 runs to 12 residues. CDR1 and CDR2 from the germline V gene are WSHSY and SAAADI. CDR3 region: CASSANSYEQYF. The CDR3 nucleotides are TGCGCCAGCAGTGCTAACTCCTACGAGCAGTACTTC.